This TCR beta chain was documented in a study of T cell responses to AZD1222 COVID-19 vaccine. At the level of the study: The analysis combined second doses at about 4 or about 12 weeks. Study-wide findings and caveats: Of the AZD1222 recipients, only 5 to 7 were seropositive at baseline. Regions left unmutated in variants are reportedly the target of nearly half of spike-specific TCRs. Donors in the cohort were predominantly white British and more often female, and clonal diversity was possibly underestimated.

Only in-frame clones appear in the TCRdb table, and some are missing; sequencing was by immunoSEQ multiplex PCR. The repertoire holds 98,000 or so clones, with about 94% as singletons. As concerns this clone: Antigen specificity is unknown.

CDR1 is LNHNV, CDR2 YYDKDF, per germline (reference sequence). V was clipped by 0 bases and J by 4 bases; unmatched bases: 10. This CDR3 is 17 amino acids long. The receptor comes from an adult in good health. The material sequenced was peripheral blood, taken on day 0 of AZD1222 vaccination. The chain links TRBV15 to TRBJ2-7; 9 nucleotides match TRBD1. CDR3 nucleotide sequence: TGTGCCACCAGCAGAGATTCCCTGGGACAGGGTCGATACGAGCAGTACTTC. Residues: CATSRDSLGQGRYEQYF.